This TCR beta chain comes out of a study of T-cell memory formation after mild COVID-19. Study background: TCR clusters mostly belonged to single donors.

Study conclusions and caveats: Cross-reactive memory apparently joined, as some responding clones appeared in pre-infection memory. Largely, contracting CD4+ clones fell within CM and EM, and contracting CD8+ clones within EMRA.

Via MiXCR, TCRdb re-called the 5' RACE reads, giving one row per CDR3 protein. The sample carries hundreds of thousands of distinct CDR3 sequences, about a fifth recorded once. The germline CDR1 and CDR2 sequences are LNHNV and YYDKDF (reference sequence). Trimming at V came to 3 bases and at J to 7 bases, leaving 9 bases not matched to a gene. This CDR3 has 16 residues. This clonotype was observed once. No antigen is known for it. The rearrangement joins TRBV15 to TRBJ2-1; 10 nucleotides agree with TRBD1. The sequenced sample was PBMCs or a T cell subset sorted from them (not recorded which). This sequence was found in an adult woman who had mild COVID-19 (a few samples of this study predate the infection). Cell type and time point are not known. CDR3 in amino acids: CATSRERQGAGNEQFF. In DNA, the CDR3 is TGTGCCACCAGCAGGGAGAGACAGGGGGCTGGTAATGAGCAGTTCTTC.